This section outlines one TCR beta chain sequence together with its context. The sequence runs out 3 residues before the end of the CDR3; the remainder is reconstructed from the germline J gene. The entry originates in a study of T cells in women clearing cervical HPV infection. Study-wide background: Cases: HPV16-related CIN3 or worse on histology, a couple of invasive cancers.

The V gene end was trimmed by 0 bases and the J gene end by 6 bases; junction bases not matched to a gene: 5. Per germline, CDR1 SGHRS and CDR2 YFSETQ. The CDR3 is 14 amino acids. Measured with immunoSEQ multiplex PCR; TCRdb has only the in-frame clones, and not every one. The sample's table shows 20,000 to 25,000 clones. The sequence derives from a woman between 18 and 70 years old with a cervical HPV16 infection that either progressed to CIN3+ or cleared (not recorded which). The sequenced sample consisted of blood buffy coat. This chain uses TRBV5-1 with TRBJ1-2; 7 bases line up with TRBD1. This CDR3 reads CASSLDEGANGYTF. The part of the CDR3 DNA that was read is TGCGCCAGCAGCTTGGATGAGGGGGCGAATGGC.